The text below deals with one T cell receptor beta chain. The sample belongs to a study of blood T cell repertoires in COVID-19. Whole-study context: Researchers got acute and convalescent COVID-19 samples from the United States, Italy and Spain. Sample material is recorded as cDNA or gDNA derived from T cells, B-cell-depleted T cells, or PBMCs.

Original handling: Using reference gene primer amplification, nucleated cell counts were estimated. The protocol was immunoSEQ multiplex PCR, while the TCRdb copy is restricted to in-frame clones and leaves out a portion. V, J and clone size reflect that table, while D and trimming were determined from the DNA. The repertoire has about 140,000 clones, roughly nine tenths of them found once; the top ten carry more than 2%. One Seattle source followed patients from active infection through their disease course. V was pared by 0 bases and J by 0 bases, with 11 bases between. Germline V gives CDR1 KGHSH, CDR2 LQKENI. This CDR3 comprises 16 residues.

The receptor's source is a human donor with COVID-19, enrolled during active disease. The donor label of this sample is uncertain. The J gene is TRBJ1-2, the V gene TRBV18; D is ambiguous. Sequenced input: peripheral blood. This chain's CDR3 is CASSPPISKANYGYTF. For the CDR3, the DNA is TGTGCCAGCTCACCACCGATTAGTAAAGCTAACTATGGCTACACCTTC.